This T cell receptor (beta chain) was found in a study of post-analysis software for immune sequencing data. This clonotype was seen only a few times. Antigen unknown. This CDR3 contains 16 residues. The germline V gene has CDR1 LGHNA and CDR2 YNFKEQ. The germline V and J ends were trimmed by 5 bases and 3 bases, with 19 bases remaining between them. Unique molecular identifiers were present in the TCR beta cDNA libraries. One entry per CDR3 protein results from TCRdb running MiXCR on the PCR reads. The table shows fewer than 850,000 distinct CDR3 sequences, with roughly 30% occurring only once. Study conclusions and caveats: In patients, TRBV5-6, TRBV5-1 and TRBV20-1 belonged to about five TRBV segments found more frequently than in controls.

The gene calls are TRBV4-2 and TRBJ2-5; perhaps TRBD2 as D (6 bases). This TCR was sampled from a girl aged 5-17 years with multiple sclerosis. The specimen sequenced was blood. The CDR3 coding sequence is TGTGCCAGCAGCAGGACGGGTAGCGGCGACAAAGAGACCCAGTACTTC. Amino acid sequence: CASSRTGSGDKETQYF.